This T cell receptor beta chain was captured in a study of cytomegalovirus exposure and HLA in healthy donors. The PCR had 60 Vbeta and 13 Jbeta primers. Libraries were prepared by immunoSEQ multiplex PCR; TCRdb keeps only in-frame clonotypes and omits some of them. In the table there are around 120,000 clones, roughly 80% of which are singletons. Germline assignment: CDR1 LNHDA and CDR2 SQIVND (reference sequence). Trimming removed 8 bases from V and 3 bases from J, with 16 bases in between. This CDR3 spans 14 amino acids. As regards this clone: Its antigen is undetermined.

Overall study findings and caveats: Prior analysis indicated that the majority of TCR beta V segments exhibited productivity approximately 90% or approximately 30% of the time. Fewer N-insertions than the roughly 630-donor mean were reportedly shown by an Asian-associated ancestry cluster in a later analysis.

Material for sequencing was PBMCs. This clonotype was obtained from a man aged 30 to 45 in good health and CMV-seronegative. J is TRBJ1-1 and V is TRBV19; no clear D gene. Here the CDR3 DNA reads TGTGCCAGTTTAAGTCGCAAGGGAGACACTGAAGCTTTCTTT. Its protein product is CASLSRKGDTEAFF.